The present T cell receptor beta chain was sequenced within a study of blood T cell repertoires in COVID-19. The overall study: Spain, Italy and the United States supplied samples that represented acute and convalescent COVID-19. T cells, B-cell-depleted T cells, or PBMCs supplied cDNA or gDNA.

Germline V CDR1 and CDR2: MNHEY, SVGEGT. With V trimmed by 1 base and J by 5 bases, 7 bases remained unmatched. The CDR3 is 16 residues long. Per the original methods: The assay estimated nucleated cells by amplifying reference gene primers. Data came from immunoSEQ multiplex PCR; TCRdb stores just in-frame clones and leaves some out. That table gives V, J and clone size, and the DNA gave D and trimming. The sample shows under 300,000 clones, over 70% of them seen only once. This clone appeared a few times. This chain joins TRBV6-2 or TRBV6-3 and TRBJ2-3; TRBD2 matches 9 bases. This receptor was taken from an elderly woman with acute or convalescent COVID-19. The sample taken for sequencing was peripheral blood. The CDR3 reads CASSYFSSGVKDTQYF. CDR3 DNA: TGTGCCAGCAGTTACTTCTCTAGCGGGGTAAAAGATACGCAGTATTTT.